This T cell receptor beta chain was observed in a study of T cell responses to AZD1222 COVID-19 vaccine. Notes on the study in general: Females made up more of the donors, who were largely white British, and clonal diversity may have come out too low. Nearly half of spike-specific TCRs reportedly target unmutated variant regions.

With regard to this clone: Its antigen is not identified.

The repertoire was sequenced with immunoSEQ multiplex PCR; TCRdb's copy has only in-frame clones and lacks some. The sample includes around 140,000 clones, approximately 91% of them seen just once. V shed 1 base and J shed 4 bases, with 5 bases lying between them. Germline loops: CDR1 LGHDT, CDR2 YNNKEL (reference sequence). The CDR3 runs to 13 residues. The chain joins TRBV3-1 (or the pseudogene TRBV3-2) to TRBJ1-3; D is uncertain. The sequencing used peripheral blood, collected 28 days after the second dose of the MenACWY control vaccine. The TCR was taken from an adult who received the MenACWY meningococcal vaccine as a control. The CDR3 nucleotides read TGTGCCAGCAGCCAAGGAATCGGAAACACCATATATTTT. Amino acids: CASSQGIGNTIYF.